The T cell receptor (beta chain) under discussion was sequenced for a study of shared clonotypes between healthy human individuals. Study-wide points: Investigators expected sequencing depth to affect clonotype sharing among donors. Relative to clonotypes present in all four donors, those not shared had lower generation probabilities.

CD45RO+ cells plus CCR7-negative CD45RA+ TemRA cells formed CD8 memory. The germline gives CDR1 GTSNPN, CDR2 SVGIG (reference sequence). V lost 2 bases and J lost 5; bases outside the gene matches: 18. This CDR3 contains 18 residues. A deep-level run was used for the assay. Only in-frame clones appear in the TCRdb table, and some are missing; sequencing was by immunoSEQ multiplex PCR. This sample has about 320,000 clones; roughly 87% occur once, and the top ten carry about a sixth. This clone has more than one count but fewer than ten. Its antigen remains unknown. This chain links TRBV30 with TRBJ1-1; 9 positions match TRBD1. The sequencing input was memory CD8+ T cells sorted from blood. The subset denotes: CD45RO+ cells pooled with CCR7-negative TemRA cells. The origin of this receptor is a young man in good health. DNA of the CDR3: TGTGCCTGGAGTCCCTGGGACAGGGTGAAGTGGTTGGAAACTGAAGCTTTCTTT. Translation gives CAWSPWDRVKWLETEAFF. Looking up the rest from reference TRBV30 and TRBJ1-1 gives the full variable domain: SQTIHQWPATLVQPVGSPLSLECTVEGTSNPNLYWYRQAAGRGLQLLFYSVGIGQISSEVPQNLSASRPQDRQFILSSKKLLLSDSGFYLCAWSPWDRVKWLETEAFFGQGTRLTVV.